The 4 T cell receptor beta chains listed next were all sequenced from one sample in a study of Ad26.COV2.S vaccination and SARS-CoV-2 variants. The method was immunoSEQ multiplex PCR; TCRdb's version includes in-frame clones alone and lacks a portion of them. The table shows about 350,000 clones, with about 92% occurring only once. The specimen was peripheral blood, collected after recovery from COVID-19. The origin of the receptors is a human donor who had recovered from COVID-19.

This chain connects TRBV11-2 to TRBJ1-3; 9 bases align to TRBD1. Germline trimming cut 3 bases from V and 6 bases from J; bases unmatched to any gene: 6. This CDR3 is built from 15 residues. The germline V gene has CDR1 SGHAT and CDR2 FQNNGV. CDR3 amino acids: CASSLTGGSPNTIYF. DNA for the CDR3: TGTGCCAGCAGCTTGACAGGGGGATCGCCAAACACCATATATTTT.

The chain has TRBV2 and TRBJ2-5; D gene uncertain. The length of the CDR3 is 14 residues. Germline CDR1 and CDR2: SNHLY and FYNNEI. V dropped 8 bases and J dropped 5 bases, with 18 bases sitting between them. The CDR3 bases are TGTGCCAGCGGCCGGGCCCGCGACTTGGAGACCCAGTACTTC. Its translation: CASGRARDLETQYF.

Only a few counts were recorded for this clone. The CDR3 region has the DNA TGTGCCAGCAGCGAACCGGACAGGGGGATTACTAACTATGGCTACACCTTC. This gives the protein CASSEPDRGITNYGYTF. This chain joins TRBV6-1 and TRBJ1-2; 10 nucleotides agree with TRBD1. V trimming: 6 bases; J trimming: 0 bases; junction bases outside the gene matches: 10. From germline, CDR1 is MNHNS and CDR2 SASEGT. This CDR3 contains 17 residues.

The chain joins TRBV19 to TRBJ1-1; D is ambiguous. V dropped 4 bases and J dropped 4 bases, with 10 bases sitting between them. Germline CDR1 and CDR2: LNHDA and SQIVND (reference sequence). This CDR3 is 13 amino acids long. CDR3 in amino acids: CASSTDGSTEAFF. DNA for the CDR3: TGTGCCAGTAGTACCGACGGGAGCACTGAAGCTTTCTTT.